The 26 T cell receptor beta chains below were found in one sample sequenced in a study of T cell changes during pregnancy in multiple sclerosis. Libraries were prepared by immunoSEQ multiplex PCR; TCRdb keeps only in-frame clonotypes and omits some of them. This sample has approximately 20,000 clones, with around 90% found just once. Sequences were derived from CD4+ T cells from peripheral blood mononuclear cells, sampled in the third trimester of pregnancy. The receptors derive from a female donor with multiple sclerosis, enrolled in a pregnancy study.

The J gene is TRBJ1-1, the V gene TRBV11-2; D unresolved. Trimming shortened V by 1 base and J by 13 bases, and 16 bases separated the two germline ends. The CDR3 has 13 residues. Germline assignment: CDR1 SGHAT and CDR2 FQNNGV. The CDR3 bases are TGTGCCAGCAGCTTAGTCGGCAGATTGGAGGATTTCTTT. Residues: CASSLVGRLEDFF.

The chain links TRBV12-5 to TRBJ2-3, with 7 bases matching TRBD1. With 7 bases clipped from V and 0 bases from J, the junction kept 4 bases outside the gene matches. The CDR3 is made up of 14 amino acids. CDR1 and CDR2 (germline): LGHNT, FRNRAP. The CDR3 here is CASAQQGSTDTQYF. CDR3 nucleotides: TGTGCTAGTGCCCAACAGGGGAGCACAGATACGCAGTATTTT.

The chain joins TRBV18 to TRBJ2-7; D perhaps matches TRBD1 (5 bases). The CDR3 is 14 residues long. Germline V gene lookup returns CDR1 KGHSH and CDR2 LQKENI. V shed 5 bases and J shed 1 base, with 12 bases lying between them. For the CDR3, the DNA is TGTGCCAGCTCAACGACGACAGATTCCTACGAGCAGTACTTC. This encodes CASSTTTDSYEQYF.

The gene calls are TRBV9 and TRBJ1-1, with D maybe TRBD1 (6 bases). The germline gives CDR1 SGDLS, CDR2 YYNGEE. The CDR3 totals 15 residues. V was shortened by 1 base and J by 3 bases, with 13 bases between the two germline ends. CDR3 region: CASSVRGGGDTEAFF. The CDR3 nucleotides are TGTGCCAGCAGCGTAAGGGGGGGTGGGGACACTGAAGCTTTCTTT.

The V call is TRBV20-1, the J call TRBJ1-1; no definite D call. This CDR3 is built from 11 residues. CDR1 is DFQATT and CDR2 is SNEGSKA in the germline V gene (reference sequence). The V end was cut by 3 bases, the J end by 5 bases, with 7 bases between. As DNA, the CDR3 is TGCAGTGCTAGTGCGGGGACTGAAGCTTTCTTT. Amino acid sequence: CSASAGTEAFF.

The gene calls are TRBV2 and TRBJ2-5; a weak D match, TRBD2 (5 bases). The CDR3 covers 14 residues. Germline-derived CDR1 and CDR2 are SNHLY and FYNNEI. Trimming shortened V by 5 bases and J by 3 bases, and 13 bases separated the two germline ends. The CDR3 region has the DNA TGTGCCAGCAGTTTTCTACTAGGCAAAGAGACCCAGTACTTC. Translating it yields CASSFLLGKETQYF.

The chain employs TRBV7-8 and TRBJ2-1; 10 nucleotides align to TRBD2. The CDR3 has 15 residues. Germline lookup yields CDR1 SGHVS and CDR2 FQNEAQ. V lost 3 bases to trimming and J lost 4 bases; unmatched junction nucleotides: 3. The CDR3: CASSLGTSAYNEQFF. As DNA, the CDR3 is TGTGCCAGCAGCTTGGGGACTAGCGCATACAATGAGCAGTTCTTC.

This clone appeared a single time. The chain couples TRBV5-1 to TRBJ2-5; tentative D call: TRBD2 (5 bases). The V and J ends lost 1 base and 2 bases respectively, with 12 bases between them. The CDR3 has 15 residues. Germline V gene data show CDR1 as SGHRS and CDR2 as YFSETQ. This CDR3 reads CASSLSGVNQETQYF. In DNA form, the CDR3 reads TGCGCCAGCAGCTTGTCCGGGGTGAATCAAGAGACCCAGTACTTC.

Here the CDR3 reads CASSLGPTGRNQPQHF. The CDR3 region has the DNA TGCGCCAGCAGCTTGGGGCCGACAGGGAGGAATCAGCCCCAGCATTTT. The J gene is TRBJ1-5, the V gene TRBV5-1, with 7 bases identical to TRBD1. Trimming took 0 bases from V and 4 from J; bases not matched to a gene: 7. The germline V gene has CDR1 SGHRS and CDR2 YFSETQ. The CDR3 loop spans 16 amino acids.

CDR3 residues: CASSSPRGFYGYTF. Written as DNA, the CDR3 is TGTGCCAGCAGCTCCCCCAGGGGGTTCTATGGCTACACCTTC. This chain links TRBV11-2 with TRBJ1-2; TRBD1 matches at 7 bases. Germline-derived CDR1 and CDR2 are SGHAT and FQNNGV. The CDR3 length is 14 residues. With V trimmed by 4 bases and J by 4 bases, 6 bases remained unmatched. The whole variable domain, filled in from reference TRBV11-2 and TRBJ1-2, reads EAGVAQSPRYKIIEKRQSVAFWCNPISGHATLYWYQQILGQGPKLLIQFQNNGVVDDSQLPKDRFSAERLKGVDSTLKIQPAKLEDSAVYLCASSSPRGFYGYTFGSGTRLTVV.

The chain uses TRBV21-1 and TRBJ1-5. TRBV21-1 is a pseudogene segment. The CDR3 extends over 20 amino acids. DNA for the CDR3: TGTGCCAGCAGCAAAGTCGCCTTTCGCGGGGGTGTCAGGGGCGACCAGCCCCAGCATTTT. Amino acid sequence: CASSKVAFRGGVRGDQPQHF.

This chain connects TRBV29-1 to TRBJ2-5; 7 nucleotides match TRBD1. Germline CDR1 is SQVTM and CDR2 is ANQGSEA. The CDR3 runs 13 residues. Trimming cost V 5 bases and J 4 bases; bases outside gene matches: 7. In nucleotides, the CDR3 is TGCAGCGTTTCCCAGGGGGTGGCAGAGACCCAGTACTTC. Amino acid sequence: CSVSQGVAETQYF.

The V gene is TRBV30, the J gene TRBJ2-2; possible D gene TRBD1, 7 bases. With 3 bases removed from V and 7 bases from J, the gap between germline ends came to 18 bases. Germline CDR1 GTSNPN, CDR2 SVGIG (reference sequence). The CDR3 consists of 15 residues. For the CDR3, the DNA is TGTGCCTGGAGGGTGAGAGACAGGGAGGTCGGGGAGCTGTTTTTT. Protein sequence: CAWRVRDREVGELFF.

Points on this clone: This same CDR3 is encoded by further DNA sequences in the sample. The chain has TRBV5-1 and TRBJ2-3; 8 bases line up with TRBD2. After removal of 2 bases from V and 1 base from J, the junction contained 6 bases not matched to a gene. The CDR3 contains 16 residues. Germline CDR1 reads SGHRS; CDR2 reads YFSETQ. The CDR3 DNA follows: TGCGCCAGCAGCTTCAGGGACGGGGGGGGCACAGATACGCAGTATTTT. It yields the protein CASSFRDGGGTDTQYF. The variable domain in full, with the rest retrieved from reference TRBV5-1 and TRBJ2-3, is KAGVTQTPRYLIKTRGQQVTLSCSPISGHRSVSWYQQTPGQGLQFLFEYFSETQRNKGNFPGRFSGRQFSNSRSEMNVSTLELGDSALYLCASSFRDGGGTDTQYFGPGTRLTVL.

This clone has only one observation. V usage is TRBV7-2 and J usage is TRBJ1-4; D ambiguous. This CDR3 is built from 16 residues. Germline-derived CDR1 and CDR2 are SGHTA and FQGNSA. V lost 2 bases to trimming and J lost 2 bases, with 12 bases between them. The CDR3 reads CASSLWVGATNEKLFF. CDR3 in DNA: TGTGCCAGCAGCTTATGGGTGGGAGCGACTAATGAAAAACTGTTTTTT.

The rearrangement joins TRBV6-6 to TRBJ2-2, with 7 bases aligning to TRBD2. This CDR3 contains 15 residues. The V and J ends lost 0 bases and 3 bases, in that order; junction bases with no gene match: 1. From germline, CDR1 is MNHNY and CDR2 SVGAGI (reference sequence). The CDR3 reads CASSYSGGYTGELFF. The DNA for the CDR3 is TGTGCCAGCAGTTACTCGGGAGGGTACACCGGGGAGCTGTTTTTT.

This clone has a single count. The chain carries TRBV30 and TRBJ1-4; 7 bases are a match to TRBD1. The CDR3 extends over 16 amino acids. Germline V CDR1 and CDR2: GTSNPN, SVGIG (reference sequence). V lost 0 bases to trimming and J lost 5 bases; unmatched junction nucleotides: 9. The CDR3 nucleotides read TGTGCCTGGAGTGTATGGTCGGGACAGCTGAATGAAAAACTGTTTTTT. Its translation: CAWSVWSGQLNEKLFF.

The rearrangement links TRBV5-1 to TRBJ1-1; 8 bases agree with TRBD1. Germline V gene data show CDR1 as SGHRS and CDR2 as YFSETQ. CDR3 length: 15 amino acids. The J segment lost 6 bases and the V segment lost 2 bases, leaving 9 bases of the junction unmatched. Here the CDR3 DNA reads TGCGCCAGCAGCTTTCGGACAGGGCGGGTGGCTGAAGCTTTCTTT. Translation: CASSFRTGRVAEAFF.

This chain joins TRBV7-9 and TRBJ1-1; D not resolved. Trimming pared 5 bases from V and 4 bases from J, leaving 11 bases between. The CDR3 sequence is 13 residues long. Germline lookup yields CDR1 SEHNR and CDR2 FQNEAQ (reference sequence). The CDR3 region has the DNA TGTGCCAGCAGCCTCGTGTACGGCACTGAAGCTTTCTTT. It specifies CASSLVYGTEAFF.

The CDR3 bases are TGTGCCAGCTCACCGTCGGGGGACTCCTACGAGCAGTACTTC. Translating gives CASSPSGDSYEQYF. The J gene is TRBJ2-7, the V gene TRBV18; maybe TRBD2 (6 bases). V was clipped by 3 bases and J by 0 bases, with 9 bases between them. Germline CDR1 KGHSH, CDR2 LQKENI. The length of the CDR3 is 14 residues.

The genes are TRBV19 and TRBJ2-5; 7 nucleotides agree with TRBD1. Germline CDR1 LNHDA, CDR2 SQIVND (reference sequence). CDR3 length: 14 amino acids. The junction had 2 bases not matched to a gene; V was cut back by 4 bases and J by 0 bases. CDR3 protein: CASSKDRYQETQYF. CDR3 nucleotides: TGTGCCAGTAGTAAGGACAGGTACCAAGAGACCCAGTACTTC.

The chain uses TRBV6-6 and TRBJ1-2; D not resolved. Germline assignment: CDR1 MNHNY and CDR2 SVGAGI (reference sequence). V shed 9 bases and J shed 0 bases, with 8 bases lying between them. This CDR3 contains 12 residues. CDR3 residues: CASETPNYGYTF. The CDR3 DNA follows: TGTGCCAGTGAGACACCTAACTATGGCTACACCTTC.

The rearrangement joins TRBV4-1 to TRBJ2-7, with D perhaps TRBD1 (6 bases). Trimming cost V 4 bases and J 3 bases, with 13 bases left between them. Looked up from germline, CDR1 is MGHRA and CDR2 is YSYEKL. The CDR3 sequence is 14 residues long. The CDR3, as DNA: TGCGCCAGCAGCCCCGTACAGGGAATCTACGAGCAGTACTTC. It yields the protein CASSPVQGIYEQYF.

The chain joins TRBV28 to TRBJ2-3; 8 nucleotides agree with TRBD1. The germline gives CDR1 MDHEN, CDR2 SYDVKM. With V trimmed by 9 bases and J by 2 bases, 19 bases remained unmatched. This CDR3 contains 18 residues. The CDR3 here is CASHSGPRDRKPTDTQYF. The CDR3 DNA reads as TGTGCCAGTCACTCGGGGCCCCGGGACAGGAAACCCACAGATACGCAGTATTTT.

The chain couples TRBV7-3 to TRBJ2-1; TRBD2 agrees at 11 bases. Germline trimming cut 4 bases from V and 5 bases from J; bases unmatched to any gene: 1. This CDR3 comprises 14 residues. From germline, CDR1 is SGHTA and CDR2 FQGTGA. Here the CDR3 DNA reads TGTGCCAGCAGCTCTAGCGGGGGGCACAATGAGCAGTTCTTC. This encodes CASSSSGGHNEQFF.

The chain uses TRBV7-2 and TRBJ2-7, with TRBD2 as a possible D gene (6 bases). V was trimmed by 1 base and J by 1 base, leaving 14 bases between them. Per germline, CDR1 SGHTA and CDR2 FQGNSA. The CDR3 loop spans 16 amino acids. The CDR3 bases are TGTGCCAGCAGCTTAGTTGGAGGGGTGATGTCCTACGAGCAGTACTTC. This codes for CASSLVGGVMSYEQYF.